The present T cell receptor (beta chain) was sequenced within a study of T cell repertoires in cytomegalovirus infection. Whole-study context: The authors relied on CMV epitopes, both recently identified HLA-C-restricted and well-studied HLA-B-restricted.

The germline gives CDR1 MDHEN, CDR2 SYDVKM. Trimming cost V 2 bases and J 4 bases; bases outside gene matches: 10. There are 17 residues in the CDR3. Remarks on this clonotype: The target antigen is unknown.

Via MiXCR, TCRdb re-called the reads, giving one row per CDR3 protein. The table lists about 900,000 distinct CDR3 sequences, 31% of them singletons. The gene calls are TRBV28 and TRBJ2-7; 11 bases fit TRBD2. The sequenced sample was cultured CD8+ T cells from PBMCs, obtained from culture after CMV antigen stimulation. This clonotype was sampled from a human donor in good health (CMV status not recorded). Some clones in this sample may be carry-over from other donors' samples. DNA for the CDR3: TGTGCCAGCAGTTTAGTTAGCGGGGGGGCCTTCGGATACGAGCAGTACTTC. Its translation: CASSLVSGGAFGYEQYF.